A selection of T cell receptor beta chains follows, all from one sample in a study of cytomegalovirus exposure and HLA in healthy donors. Assay used: immunoSEQ multiplex PCR; TCRdb lists only in-frame clones, some missing. The table counts approximately 80,000 clones; 1.1% lies in the top ten. The specimen sequenced was PBMCs. Receptors were obtained from a woman in her twenties or thirties in good health and CMV-seronegative. The CDR3 runs from the conserved cysteine through the conserved F or W. The D gene is left open where the match is weak.

j_call v_call d_call cdr3_aa cdr3_nt
TRBJ1-4 TRBV2 NA CASSEGAGMRVVDEKLFF TGTGCCAGCAGTGAAGGGGCAGGAATGCGGGTAGTAGATGAAAAACTGTTTTTT
TRBJ1-3 TRBV30 NA CAWSDWGRDRGNTIYF TGTGCCTGGAGTGATTGGGGCAGAGACCGGGGAAACACCATATATTTT
TRBJ1-1 TRBV28 TRBD1 CASSLLDRGTEAFF TGTGCCAGCAGTTTACTGGACAGGGGGACTGAAGCTTTCTTT
TRBJ2-1 TRBV29-1 TRBD1 CSALVRDSDNEQFF TGCAGCGCTCTAGTCCGGGACAGTGACAATGAGCAGTTCTTC
TRBJ1-2 TRBV6-5 NA CASSYSADPNYGYTF TGTGCCAGCAGTTACTCGGCGGATCCTAACTATGGCTACACCTTC
TRBJ2-1 TRBV29-1 NA CSAGTPSYNEQFF TGCAGCGCCGGAACGCCTAGCTACAATGAGCAGTTCTTC
TRBJ1-1 TRBV19 NA CASSLAVNTEAFF TGTGCCAGTAGTCTCGCGGTGAACACTGAAGCTTTCTTT
TRBJ2-6 TRBV18 NA CASSPEKVGSGANVLTF TGTGCCAGCTCACCGGAGAAAGTTGGCTCTGGGGCCAACGTCCTGACTTTC
TRBJ1-1 TRBV5-1 TRBD1 CASSAGQGGEAFF TGCGCCAGCAGCGCGGGACAGGGGGGAGAAGCTTTCTTT
TRBJ2-1 TRBV5-6 TRBD2 CASSLRLAGSSYNEQFF TGTGCCAGCAGCTTGAGACTAGCGGGAAGCTCCTACAATGAGCAGTTCTTC
TRBJ2-7 TRBV5-1 TRBD1 CASSLETGMTEQSF TGCGCCAGCAGCTTGGAGACAGGGATGACCGAGCAGTCCTTC
TRBJ1-1 TRBV5-1 TRBD1 CASSYGRGQGVNTEAFF TGCGCCAGCAGCTATGGGCGGGGACAGGGGGTCAACACTGAAGCTTTCTTT
TRBJ2-5 TRBV2 TRBD2 CASRPGLAEETQYF TGTGCCAGCAGGCCGGGACTAGCGGAAGAGACCCAGTACTTC
TRBJ1-5 TRBV19 NA CASSIGGNNQPQHF TGTGCCAGTAGTATTGGGGGGAACAATCAGCCCCAGCATTTT
TRBJ2-2 TRBV10-2 TRBD2 CASRASGGRTGELFF TGCGCCTCCCGGGCTAGCGGGGGCCGCACCGGGGAGCTGTTTTTT
TRBJ2-5 TRBV5-4 TRBD2 CASSLREGQETQYF TGTGCCAGCAGCTTGCGGGAGGGCCAAGAGACCCAGTACTTC
TRBJ2-3 TRBV7-9 TRBD1 CASSLEGTQGTDTQYF TGTGCCAGCAGCTTAGAGGGGACACAGGGGACAGATACGCAGTATTTT
TRBJ2-3 TRBV5-6 TRBD1 CASSLQGGPTDTQYF TGTGCCAGCAGCTTGCAAGGGGGCCCCACAGATACGCAGTATTTT
TRBJ2-3 TRBV4-1 TRBD2 CASSQAGTSPDTQYF TGCGCCAGCAGCCAAGCCGGGACTAGCCCAGATACGCAGTATTTT
TRBJ2-1 TRBV20-1 NA CSAKQYNEQFF TGCAGTGCTAAACAATACAATGAGCAGTTCTTC
TRBJ1-1 TRBV18 NA CASSKWTEMNTEAFF TGTGCCAGCTCAAAATGGACAGAAATGAACACTGAAGCTTTCTTT
TRBJ2-2 TRBV5-1 TRBD2 CASRAGTSGFANTGELFF TGCGCCAGCAGAGCCGGGACTAGCGGGTTCGCGAACACCGGGGAGCTGTTTTTT
TRBJ2-2 TRBV7-9 TRBD2 CASRLAGGTTGELFF TGTGCCAGCCGTCTAGCGGGAGGAACCACCGGGGAGCTGTTTTTT
TRBJ2-6 TRBV5-4 TRBD1 CASSGGTGGTSGANVLTF TGTGCCAGCAGCGGAGGGACAGGGGGGACCTCTGGGGCCAACGTCCTGACTTTC
TRBJ2-7 TRBV5-5 TRBD2 CASSLVPGGAYEQYF TGTGCCAGCAGCTTGGTGCCGGGAGGCGCCTACGAGCAGTACTTC
TRBJ2-5 TRBV15 NA CATSREAVGAETQYF TGTGCCACCAGCAGAGAGGCGGTAGGGGCCGAGACCCAGTACTTC
TRBJ2-1 TRBV18 NA CASSRRERGSYNEQFF TGTGCCAGCTCACGCCGGGAGAGGGGATCCTACAATGAGCAGTTCTTC
TRBJ2-3 TRBV7-9 NA CASSYLGPDTQYF TGTGCCAGCAGCTATCTGGGCCCAGATACGCAGTATTTT
TRBJ1-6 TRBV27 TRBD1 CASSSTGRPHSPLHF TGTGCCAGCAGTTCGACAGGGAGGCCTCATTCACCCCTCCACTTT
TRBJ2-7 TRBV2 NA CASTTGSYEQYF TGTGCCAGCACTACAGGGTCCTACGAGCAGTACTTC
TRBJ1-5 TRBV6-1 NA CASTLHRDQPQHF TGTGCCAGCACCTTACACAGGGATCAGCCCCAGCATTTT
TRBJ2-5 TRBV18 NA CASSEDLGETQYF TGTGCCAGCTCGGAGGACCTAGGAGAGACCCAGTACTTC
TRBJ2-3 TRBV7-9 TRBD1 CASSRTGGPTDTQYF TGTGCCAGCAGCCGGACAGGGGGGCCCACAGATACGCAGTATTTT
TRBJ2-1 TRBV7-8 NA CASSFQDNEQFF TGTGCCAGCAGCTTCCAGGACAATGAGCAGTTCTTC
TRBJ1-6 TRBV30 TRBD1 CAWSLDRGRSPLHF TGTGCCTGGAGCCTGGACAGGGGGCGTTCACCCCTCCACTTT
TRBJ2-1 TRBV5-1 NA CASSLVSGAYNEQFF TGCGCCAGCAGCTTGGTAAGCGGCGCCTACAATGAGCAGTTCTTC
TRBJ2-7 TRBV6-1 NA CATTPGSVYEQYF TGTGCCACCACCCCCGGGTCAGTCTACGAGCAGTACTTC